Each of the 7 T cell receptor beta chains below was sequenced from the same sample in a study of molecular identifiers for immune sequencing clone quantification. TCRdb itself ran the PCR reads through MiXCR, one entry per CDR3 protein. Altogether some 100,000 distinct CDR3 sequences are present, roughly a third being singletons, with the ten largest covering around 3.8%. Sequencing was carried out using naive CD8+ T cells from blood, with Jurkat cell RNA spiked in. Subset reported: FACS-sorted CD8+CD4-CCR7+CD45RA+ naive T cells. The receptors were sampled from a human donor in good health. Some libraries in this study had Jurkat cell RNA spiked in.

The chain combines TRBV4-2 with TRBJ2-7, with 7 bases identical to TRBD1. In germline, CDR1 is LGHNA, CDR2 YNFKEQ. V shed 1 base and J 0 bases; nucleotides not matched to a gene: 3. CDR3 length: 15 amino acids. The CDR3 DNA follows: TGTGCCAGCAGCCAAGGACAGGGTCCCTCCTACGAGCAGTACTTC. Residues: CASSQGQGPSYEQYF.

For the CDR3, the DNA is TGTGCCACCAGTGGCCCCAGGGGGCGCGTGGACACCGGGGAGCTGTTTTTT. Its translation: CATSGPRGRVDTGELFF. V is TRBV24-1 and J is TRBJ2-2, with 8 bases lining up with TRBD1. From germline, CDR1 is KGHDR and CDR2 SFDVKD. The ends lost 5 bases at V and 3 bases at J; junction bases unmatched: 10. CDR3 length: 17 amino acids.

This clonotype was detected only a few times. The V call is TRBV6-2 or TRBV6-3, the J call TRBJ2-7, with TRBD1 matching over 10 bases. The CDR3 totals 13 residues. The V gene's germline CDR1 is MNHEY and CDR2 SVGEGT. J lost 7 bases, V lost 6 bases, and 6 bases had no gene match. In nucleotides, the CDR3 is TGTGCCAGCAGACTAGGACAGGGGGATGAGCAGTACTTC. Its translation is CASRLGQGDEQYF.

This clonotype was recorded a few times. This chain joins TRBV7-2 and TRBJ2-7; 7 bases map to TRBD2. Trimming took 1 base from V and 0 from J; bases not matched to a gene: 3. From germline, CDR1 is SGHTA and CDR2 FQGNSA. The CDR3 totals 15 residues. CDR3 DNA: TGTGCCAGCAGCTTAGTGCGGGGGTCCTCCTACGAGCAGTACTTC. This gives the protein CASSLVRGSSYEQYF.

There are a few counts of this clonotype. The rearrangement links TRBV12-5 to TRBJ2-1; 12 nucleotides match TRBD2. The CDR3 consists of 19 residues. Germline trimming cut 1 base from V and 1 base from J; bases unmatched to any gene: 8. CDR1 LGHNT and CDR2 FRNRAP come from the germline V gene. The CDR3 is CASGLARLAGVNSYNEQFF. The CDR3 DNA sequence: TGTGCTAGTGGTTTGGCTCGACTAGCGGGAGTGAATTCCTACAATGAGCAGTTCTTC.

The rearrangement links TRBV7-8 to TRBJ1-2, with D possibly matching TRBD1 (5 bases). Trimming cost V 0 bases and J 5 bases, with 10 bases left between them. This CDR3 has 14 residues. CDR1 and CDR2 (germline): SGHVS, FQNEAQ. The CDR3 nucleotides are TGTGCCAGCAGCTTAGCCGACAGTTCTTATGGCTACACCTTC. It specifies CASSLADSSYGYTF.

This clonotype showed up many times. This chain connects TRBV28 to TRBJ1-1; unclear D gene. The V and J ends lost 5 bases and 0 bases respectively, with 10 bases between them. The CDR3 is made up of 14 amino acids. Germline CDR1 reads MDHEN; CDR2 reads SYDVKM. CDR3 in amino acids: CASSTYRVNTEAFF. The DNA for the CDR3 is TGTGCCAGCAGTACCTACAGAGTGAACACTGAAGCTTTCTTT. The full variable domain, completed using reference TRBV28 and TRBJ1-1, is DVKVTQSSRYLVKRTGEKVFLECVQDMDHENMFWYRQDPGLGLRLIYFSYDVKMKEKGDIPEGYSVSREKKERFSLILESASTNQTSMYLCASSTYRVNTEAFFGQGTRLTVV.